These 30 T cell receptor beta chains came from one sample sequenced in a study of blood T cell repertoires in COVID-19. The repertoire was sequenced with immunoSEQ multiplex PCR; TCRdb's copy has only in-frame clones and lacks some. The data show about 80,000 clones, with 78% seen just once and more than 15% held by the top ten. The sequencing sample was made of peripheral blood. The source is a human donor in a cohort sampled during active COVID-19.

This clone was recorded once. V and J are TRBV11-3 and TRBJ2-7, with D maybe TRBD1 (6 bases). The CDR3 covers 13 residues. The ends were cut back, 2 bases at V and 4 bases at J, with 9 bases in the middle. Per the germline V gene, CDR1 is SGHNT and CDR2 is YENEEA. CDR3 nucleotide sequence: TGTGCCAGCAGCTTACCGGACAGTTACGAGCAGTACGTC. This codes for CASSLPDSYEQYV.

The chain joins TRBV27 to TRBJ2-1, with 7 bases fitting TRBD1. The germline CDR1 and CDR2 sequences are MNHEY and SMNVEV (reference sequence). Germline trimming cut 5 bases from V and 7 bases from J; bases unmatched to any gene: 8. The CDR3 loop spans 14 amino acids. This CDR3 is CASSPFLQGNEQFF. DNA of the CDR3: TGTGCCAGCAGTCCTTTCCTACAGGGGAATGAGCAGTTCTTC.

The gene calls are TRBV19 and TRBJ2-1; 10 nucleotides align to TRBD2. The CDR3 loop spans 15 amino acids. The V gene's germline CDR1 is LNHDA and CDR2 SQIVND (reference sequence). The V segment lost 3 bases and the J segment 7 bases; nucleotides outside the gene matches: 6. The DNA of the CDR3 is TGTGCCAGTAGTATCGAGCGGGGGGGTGGTAATGAGCAGTTCTTC. Translated: CASSIERGGGNEQFF.

This sequence joins TRBV5-6 and TRBJ1-2, with 7 bases lining up with TRBD1. Germline V gene lookup returns CDR1 SGHDT and CDR2 YYEEEE. The CDR3 is 15 residues long. V shed 6 bases and J 0 bases; nucleotides not matched to a gene: 8. The chain's CDR3 is CASNEGQVANYGYTF. The CDR3 DNA reads as TGTGCCAGCAACGAAGGACAGGTAGCTAACTATGGCTACACCTTC.

V usage is TRBV29-1 and J usage is TRBJ1-1; perhaps TRBD1 as D (5 bases). V lost 4 bases and J lost 3, with 15 bases in between. In germline, CDR1 is SQVTM, CDR2 ANQGSEA. CDR3 length: 14 residues. The CDR3 nucleotides are TGCAGCGTTGGGGGGTGGGGAGGCGACACTGAAGCTTTCTTT. It is translated as CSVGGWGGDTEAFF.

CDR3 coding DNA: TGTGCCACCGAAAGGGGGACCCACGAGCAGTACTTC. Translated, it gives CATERGTHEQYF. The V and J genes are TRBV28 and TRBJ2-7, with D tentatively TRBD1 (6 bases). Trimming removed 10 bases from V and 5 bases from J, with 15 bases in between. CDR1 is MDHEN and CDR2 is SYDVKM in the germline V gene. This CDR3 comprises 12 residues.

The chain combines TRBV2 with TRBJ2-3; perhaps TRBD1 as D (6 bases). The germline V gene encodes CDR1 SNHLY and CDR2 FYNNEI. This CDR3 contains 14 residues. The V end lost 8 bases, the J end lost 5 bases, and 17 bases lay between the germline ends. The CDR3 reads CASGAETGIDTQYF. The CDR3, as DNA: TGTGCCAGCGGAGCTGAAACAGGGATAGATACGCAGTATTTT.

The chain recombines TRBV3-1 (or the pseudogene TRBV3-2) with TRBJ2-1; 13 positions agree with TRBD2. Germline assignment: CDR1 LGHDT and CDR2 YNNKEL (reference sequence). The V segment lost 4 bases and the J segment 7 bases; nucleotides outside the gene matches: 4. This CDR3 has 15 amino acids. The CDR3 loop reads CASSLGTSGANEQFF. The DNA of the CDR3 is TGTGCCAGCAGCCTCGGGACTAGCGGGGCAAATGAGCAGTTCTTC.

V usage is TRBV27 and J usage is TRBJ2-7, with TRBD2 matching over 9 bases. The V and J ends lost 4 bases and 2 bases, in that order; junction bases with no gene match: 9. This CDR3 is 16 amino acids long. Germline loops: CDR1 MNHEY, CDR2 SMNVEV (reference sequence). CDR3 sequence reads: CASSSGTSPNPYEQYF. In nucleotides, the CDR3 is TGTGCCAGCAGTTCCGGGACTAGCCCAAATCCCTACGAGCAGTACTTC.

This clone was found many times. CDR3 sequence reads: CASSDSETDTQYF. The CDR3 DNA is TGTGCCAGCAGTGACTCCGAGACAGATACGCAGTATTTT. V is TRBV6-4 and J is TRBJ2-3; D uncertain. V lost 0 bases and J lost 3, with 4 bases in between. CDR3 length equals 13 residues. Germline CDR1 and CDR2: MRHNA and SNTAGT.

The chain couples TRBV5-5 to TRBJ1-1, with TRBD1 identical over 7 bases. V shed 4 bases, J shed 3 bases, and the junction held 9 bases outside the gene matches. CDR1 and CDR2 (germline): SGHKS, YYEKEE (reference sequence). This CDR3 is 15 amino acids long. The CDR3, as DNA: TGTGCCAGCAGCCTACCCAACAGGGGCGACACTGAAGCTTTCTTT. As protein: CASSLPNRGDTEAFF.

This sequence joins TRBV10-2 and TRBJ2-1, with D tentatively TRBD2 (6 bases). Trimming shortened V by 6 bases and J by 6 bases, and 12 bases separated the two germline ends. In germline, CDR1 is WSHSY, CDR2 SAAADI. The CDR3 loop spans 13 amino acids. The CDR3 here is CASSLRDSNEQFF. CDR3 in DNA: TGCGCCAGCAGCCTCCGGGACTCCAATGAGCAGTTCTTC.

The gene calls are TRBV6-1 and TRBJ1-5; 7 bases line up with TRBD1. The germline CDR1 and CDR2 sequences are MNHNS and SASEGT. The V and J ends lost 3 bases and 7 bases, in that order; junction bases with no gene match: 6. This CDR3 region has 14 residues. The CDR3: CASSERQGLQPQHF. The CDR3 DNA reads TGTGCCAGCAGTGAGCGACAGGGACTCCAGCCCCAGCATTTT.

This clone was observed a few times. V is TRBV2 and J is TRBJ2-1, with TRBD1 matching over 7 bases. Trimming took 6 bases from V and 5 from J; bases not matched to a gene: 4. Germline-derived CDR1 and CDR2 are SNHLY and FYNNEI. The CDR3 is made up of 13 amino acids. In nucleotides, the CDR3 is TGTGCCAGCAGCCTCGACAGGGACAATGAGCAGTTCTTC. Its translation: CASSLDRDNEQFF. Supplemented by reference TRBV2 and TRBJ2-1, the full variable domain reads EPEVTQTPSHQVTQMGQEVILRCVPISNHLYFYWYRQILGQKVEFLVSFYNNEISEKSEIFDDQFSVERPDGSNFTLKIRSTKLEDSAMYFCASSLDRDNEQFFGPGTRLTVL.

This clone was counted only a few times. This chain links TRBV18 with TRBJ2-1, with a weak D call TRBD2 (6 bases). Germline lookup yields CDR1 KGHSH and CDR2 LQKENI. Trimming left V 0 bases short and J 5 bases short, with 8 bases between. The CDR3 sequence is 14 residues long. The CDR3 nucleotides read TGTGCCAGCTCACCACCTGGCGGGAACAATGAGCAGTTCTTC. Translating gives CASSPPGGNNEQFF.

Only a few counts were recorded for this clone. The chain recombines TRBV6-1 with TRBJ1-4; D is perhaps TRBD1 (5 bases). The CDR3 sequence is 16 residues long. CDR1 MNHNS and CDR2 SASEGT come from the germline V gene. Trimming took off 4 bases at V and 7 bases at J, with 19 bases between the two ends. DNA for the CDR3: TGTGCCAGCAGTGGCGTTCGGGCAGGGTATCTTGAAAAACTGTTTTTT. Its translation is CASSGVRAGYLEKLFF.

The J gene is TRBJ1-4, the V gene TRBV3-1 (or the pseudogene TRBV3-2), with TRBD1 matching over 10 bases. The CDR3 covers 18 residues. Germline V lookup: CDR1 LGHDT, CDR2 YNNKEL (reference sequence). The V and J ends lost 8 bases and 1 base, in that order; junction bases with no gene match: 13. The CDR3 spells CASSPSGTGEITNEKLFF. The CDR3, as DNA: TGTGCCAGCTCCCCCTCCGGGACAGGGGAGATAACTAATGAAAAACTGTTTTTT.

The V and J genes are TRBV18 and TRBJ2-1, with 7 bases that match TRBD1. Germline V lookup: CDR1 KGHSH, CDR2 LQKENI. The CDR3 is 20 amino acids. V lost 3 bases to trimming and J lost 8 bases; unmatched junction nucleotides: 25. The CDR3 nucleotides read TGTGCCAGCTCACCTACCTTCGGGACAGAGGGCATCCCATATTATTATGAGCAGTTCTTC. This gives the protein CASSPTFGTEGIPYYYEQFF.

The rearrangement uses TRBV28 and TRBJ1-1; D may be TRBD1 (6 bases). The CDR3 totals 15 residues. The germline gives CDR1 MDHEN, CDR2 SYDVKM. V was clipped by 2 bases and J by 5 bases, with 15 bases between them. In DNA, the CDR3 is TGTGCCAGCAGTTTAGGGAGGGGGGGGCGGACTGAAGCTTTCTTT. Translated, it gives CASSLGRGGRTEAFF.

V gene TRBV6-5 combines with J gene TRBJ2-3, with 7 bases matching TRBD1. V lost 7 bases, J lost 5 bases, and 9 bases stayed unmatched. Per the germline V gene, CDR1 is MNHEY and CDR2 is SVGAGI. This CDR3 has 14 amino acids. The CDR3 loop is CASTNTGAGDTQYF. In nucleotides, the CDR3 is TGTGCCAGCACTAACACAGGGGCGGGAGATACGCAGTATTTT.

This clone was counted a single time. J is TRBJ2-7 and V is TRBV7-8; 10 bases are a match to TRBD2. The germline gives CDR1 SGHVS, CDR2 FQNEAQ. The CDR3 runs 17 residues. The trim removed 4 bases at V and 7 bases at J, leaving 16 bases unmatched. The CDR3 bases are TGTGCCAGCAGCTCCCTGGGGAACAGCGGGAGGGCTAGGGAGCAGTACGTC. Encoded protein: CASSSLGNSGRAREQYV.

The V gene is TRBV7-9, the J gene TRBJ2-3; 7 bases agree with TRBD2. The CDR3 contains 14 residues. CDR1 is SEHNR, CDR2 FQNEAQ, per germline (reference sequence). With V trimmed by 3 bases and J by 2 bases, 2 bases remained unmatched. CDR3 DNA: TGTGCCAGCAGCTTCGGGGGGAACACAGATACGCAGTATTTT. Amino acids: CASSFGGNTDTQYF. Based on the CDR3 plus reference TRBV7-9 and TRBJ2-3, the full variable domain is DTGVSQNPRHKITKRGQNVTFRCDPISEHNRLYWYRQTLGQGPEFLTYFQNEAQLEKSRLLSDRFSAERPKGSFSTLEIQRTEQGDSAMYLCASSFGGNTDTQYFGPGTRLTVL.

This clone was found a few times. The chain carries TRBV24-1 and TRBJ1-1, with 8 bases lining up with TRBD1. Germline V CDR1 and CDR2: KGHDR, SFDVKD. V dropped 7 bases and J dropped 2; count of bases not matched to a gene: 2. The length of the CDR3 is 13 residues. Here the CDR3 reads CATRDRANTEAFF. CDR3 nucleotides: TGTGCCACCAGGGACAGGGCTAACACTGAAGCTTTCTTT.

This chain uses TRBV11-3 with TRBJ1-1; perhaps TRBD1 as D (6 bases). The CDR3 length is 14 residues. Trimming took off 4 bases at V and 4 bases at J, with 13 bases between the two ends. Germline V lookup: CDR1 SGHNT, CDR2 YENEEA. In DNA, the CDR3 is TGTGCCAGCAGCTCTCAGGGGATCGGCACTGAAGCTTTCTTT. This gives the protein CASSSQGIGTEAFF.

This sequence joins TRBV7-2 and TRBJ2-1; D may be TRBD2 (6 bases). V gave up 8 bases and J gave up 3 bases, with 14 bases separating them. The CDR3 totals 14 residues. Germline lookup yields CDR1 SGHTA and CDR2 FQGNSA. The CDR3 spells CASGGGQIYNEQFF. The CDR3 DNA sequence: TGTGCCAGCGGGGGAGGCCAGATCTACAATGAGCAGTTCTTC.

The genes are TRBV30 and TRBJ2-7; TRBD2 aligns across 11 bases. The CDR3 runs 14 residues. V shed 2 bases and J 1 base; nucleotides not matched to a gene: 1. The germline CDR1 and CDR2 sequences are GTSNPN and SVGIG (reference sequence). CDR3 sequence: CAWSPSGRSYEQYV. The CDR3 bases are TGTGCCTGGAGTCCTAGCGGGAGGTCCTACGAGCAGTACGTC.

This sequence joins TRBV5-1 and TRBJ1-5; D is perhaps TRBD1 (5 bases). The CDR3 loop spans 14 amino acids. V was clipped by 2 bases and J by 5 bases, with 11 bases between them. Germline V gene sequence: CDR1 SGHRS, CDR2 YFSETQ. The DNA for the CDR3 is TGCGCCAGCAGCTTAGGACAAAATCATCAGCCCCAGCATTTT. This codes for CASSLGQNHQPQHF. The full variable domain, its missing parts supplied by reference TRBV5-1 and TRBJ1-5, is KAGVTQTPRYLIKTRGQQVTLSCSPISGHRSVSWYQQTPGQGLQFLFEYFSETQRNKGNFPGRFSGRQFSNSRSEMNVSTLELGDSALYLCASSLGQNHQPQHFGDGTRLSIL.

This clone was picked up a small number of times. The chain carries TRBV20-1 and TRBJ2-1; no firm D call. The germline CDR1 and CDR2 sequences are DFQATT and SNEGSKA (reference sequence). V lost 0 bases to trimming and J lost 8 bases, with 5 bases between them. The CDR3 is 11 amino acids. Written as DNA, the CDR3 is TGCAGTGCTAGAGATCGGGATGAGCAGTTCTTC. Translated, it gives CSARDRDEQFF.

The chain links TRBV11-2 to TRBJ2-4, with D tentatively TRBD1 (6 bases). Germline loops: CDR1 SGHAT, CDR2 FQNNGV. With 4 bases removed from V and 0 bases from J, the gap between germline ends came to 13 bases. This CDR3 region has 16 residues. The CDR3 spells CASSWPTRGAKNIQYF. CDR3 DNA sequence: TGTGCCAGCAGCTGGCCGACCAGGGGAGCCAAAAACATTCAGTACTTC.

This sequence joins TRBV5-8 and TRBJ2-7; 8 bases line up with TRBD1. Looked up from germline, CDR1 is SGHTS and CDR2 is YDEGEE. The length of the CDR3 is 13 residues. V was clipped by 3 bases and J by 7 bases; unmatched bases: 6. The CDR3 sequence is CASSYQGAGEQYF. CDR3 nucleotides: TGTGCCAGCAGCTACCAGGGGGCAGGGGAGCAGTACTTC.